This T cell receptor (beta chain) originates from a study of cytomegalovirus exposure and HLA in healthy donors. Assay used: immunoSEQ multiplex PCR; TCRdb lists only in-frame clones, some missing. The profile shows around 150,000 clones, 70% to 90% of them singletons. Turning to this clone: Its antigen is as yet unknown.

Study conclusions and caveats: The tendency of first-cohort TCR clusters to co-occur in the 120 or so validation repertoires was the finding of a later analysis.

The CDR3 loop spans 15 amino acids. From germline, CDR1 is SGHTA and CDR2 FQGNSA. With 1 base removed from V and 7 bases from J, the gap between germline ends came to 14 bases. This TCR was sampled from a man aged 18-30 years in good health and CMV-seronegative. The sample comprised PBMCs. The chain couples TRBV7-2 to TRBJ1-5, with D perhaps matching TRBD1 (5 bases). The CDR3 spells CASSLERRGVQPQHF. The CDR3 DNA is TGTGCCAGCAGCTTAGAGCGGAGGGGTGTCCAGCCCCAGCATTTT.